This T cell receptor (beta chain) was sequenced in a study of T cell repertoires in cytomegalovirus infection. About the research overall: Recently identified HLA-C-restricted CMV epitopes were among the peptides used. Public TCR beta signatures provided an indication of both CMV infection and a matching HLA type.

TCRdb reprocessed the reads via MiXCR and lists one record per CDR3 protein. Among 450,000 to 650,000 distinct CDR3 sequences listed, 35% to 50% were seen once. V was pared by 5 bases and J by 1 base, with 9 bases of the junction left unmatched. This CDR3 comprises 17 residues. With respect to this clonotype: Its antigen is unidentified.

The chain links TRBV12-3 or TRBV12-4 to TRBJ1-2, with 11 bases identical to TRBD1. The clonotype comes from a human donor in good health (CMV status not recorded). Some clones in this sample may be carry-over from other donors' samples. Sequenced here: cultured PBMCs, sampled from culture after CMV antigen stimulation. CDR3 amino acids: CASSVLGQGASNYGYTF. The DNA of the CDR3 is TGTGCCAGCAGTGTCCTAGGACAGGGGGCGAGTAACTATGGCTACACCTTC.